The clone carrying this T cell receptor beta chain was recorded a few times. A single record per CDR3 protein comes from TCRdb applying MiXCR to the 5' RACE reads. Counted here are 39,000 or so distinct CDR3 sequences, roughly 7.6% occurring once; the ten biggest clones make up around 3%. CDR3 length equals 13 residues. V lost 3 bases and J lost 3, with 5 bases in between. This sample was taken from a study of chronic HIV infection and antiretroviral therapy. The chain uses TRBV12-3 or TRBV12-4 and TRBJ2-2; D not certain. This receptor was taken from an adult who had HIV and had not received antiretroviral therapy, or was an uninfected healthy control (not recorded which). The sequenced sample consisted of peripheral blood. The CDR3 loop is CASSLSYTGELFF. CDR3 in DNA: TGTGCCAGCAGTTTGTCATACACCGGGGAGCTGTTTTTT.